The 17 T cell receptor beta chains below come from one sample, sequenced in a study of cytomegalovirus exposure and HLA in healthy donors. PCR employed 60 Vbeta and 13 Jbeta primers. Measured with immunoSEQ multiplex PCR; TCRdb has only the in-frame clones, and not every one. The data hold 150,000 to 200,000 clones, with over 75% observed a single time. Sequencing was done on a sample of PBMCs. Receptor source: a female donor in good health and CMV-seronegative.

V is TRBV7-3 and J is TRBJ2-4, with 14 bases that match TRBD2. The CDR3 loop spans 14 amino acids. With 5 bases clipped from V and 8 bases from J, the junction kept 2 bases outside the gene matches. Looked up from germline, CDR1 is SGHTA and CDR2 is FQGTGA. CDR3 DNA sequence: TGTGCCAGCAGCCCGGGACTAGCGGGGGACATTCAGTACTTC. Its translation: CASSPGLAGDIQYF.

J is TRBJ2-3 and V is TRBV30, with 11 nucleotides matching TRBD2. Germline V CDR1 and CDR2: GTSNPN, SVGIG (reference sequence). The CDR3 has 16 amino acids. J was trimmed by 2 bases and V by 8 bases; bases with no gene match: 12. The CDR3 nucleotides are TGTGCCACGACTCCCGGGACTAGCGGATCCACAGATACGCAGTATTTT. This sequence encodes CATTPGTSGSTDTQYF.

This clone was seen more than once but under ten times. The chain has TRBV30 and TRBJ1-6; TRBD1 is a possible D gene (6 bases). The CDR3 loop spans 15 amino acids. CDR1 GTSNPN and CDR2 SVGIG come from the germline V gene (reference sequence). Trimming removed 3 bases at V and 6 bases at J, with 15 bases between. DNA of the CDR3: TGTGCCTGGAGCGGAGGGGGGGGTCTTAATTCACCCCTCCACTTT. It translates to CAWSGGGGLNSPLHF.

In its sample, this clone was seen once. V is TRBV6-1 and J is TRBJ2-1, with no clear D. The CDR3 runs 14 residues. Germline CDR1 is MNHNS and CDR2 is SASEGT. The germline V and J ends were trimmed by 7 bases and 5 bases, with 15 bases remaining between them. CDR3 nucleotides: TGTGCCAGCAACCGTCTGGGCCCTAACAATGAGCAGTTCTTC. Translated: CASNRLGPNNEQFF.

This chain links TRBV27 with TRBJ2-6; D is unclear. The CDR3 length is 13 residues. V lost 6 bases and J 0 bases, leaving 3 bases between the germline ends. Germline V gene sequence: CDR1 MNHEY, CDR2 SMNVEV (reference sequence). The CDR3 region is CASSRSGANVLTF. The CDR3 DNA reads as TGTGCCAGCAGCCGCTCTGGGGCCAACGTCCTGACTTTC. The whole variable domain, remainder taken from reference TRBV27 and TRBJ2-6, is EAQVTQNPRYLITVTGKKLTVTCSQNMNHEYMSWYRQDPGLGLRQIYYSMNVEVTDKGDVPEGYKVSRKEKRNFPLILESPSPNQTSLYFCASSRSGANVLTFGAGSRLTVL.

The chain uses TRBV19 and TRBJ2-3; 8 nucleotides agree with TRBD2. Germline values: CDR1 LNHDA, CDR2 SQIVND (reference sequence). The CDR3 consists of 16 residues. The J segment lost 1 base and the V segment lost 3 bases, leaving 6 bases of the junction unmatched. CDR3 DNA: TGTGCCAGTAGTATGGGTAGCGGGACCCGCACAGATACGCAGTATTTT. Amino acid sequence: CASSMGSGTRTDTQYF.

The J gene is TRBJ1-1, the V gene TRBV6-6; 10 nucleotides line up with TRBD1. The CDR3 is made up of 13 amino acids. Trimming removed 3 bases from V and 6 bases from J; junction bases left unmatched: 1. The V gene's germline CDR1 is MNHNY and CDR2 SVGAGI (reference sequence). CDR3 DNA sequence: TGTGCCAGCAGTTATGGACAGGGGGCTGAAGCTTTCTTT. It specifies CASSYGQGAEAFF.

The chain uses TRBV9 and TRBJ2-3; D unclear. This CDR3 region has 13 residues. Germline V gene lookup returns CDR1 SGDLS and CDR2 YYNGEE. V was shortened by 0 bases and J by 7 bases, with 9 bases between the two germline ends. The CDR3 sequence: CASSVELKNTQYF. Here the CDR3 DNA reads TGTGCCAGCAGCGTAGAACTCAAAAATACGCAGTATTTT. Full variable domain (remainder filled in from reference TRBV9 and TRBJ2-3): DSGVTQTPKHLITATGQRVTLRCSPRSGDLSVYWYQQSLDQGLQFLIQYYNGEERAKGNILERFSAQQFPDLHSELNLSSLELGDSALYFCASSVELKNTQYFGPGTRLTVL.

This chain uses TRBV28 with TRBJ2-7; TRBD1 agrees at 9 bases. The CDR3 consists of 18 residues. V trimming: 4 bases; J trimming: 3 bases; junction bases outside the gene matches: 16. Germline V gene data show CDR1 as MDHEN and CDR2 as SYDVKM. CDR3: CASSSYTPRDRVLYEQYF. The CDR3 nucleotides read TGTGCCAGCAGTTCTTATACTCCCCGGGACAGGGTACTCTACGAGCAGTACTTC.

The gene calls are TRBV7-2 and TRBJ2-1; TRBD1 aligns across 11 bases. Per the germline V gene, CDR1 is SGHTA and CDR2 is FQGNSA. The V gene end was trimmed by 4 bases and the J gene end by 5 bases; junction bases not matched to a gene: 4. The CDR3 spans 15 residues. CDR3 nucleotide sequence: TGTGCCAGCAGCTGGACAGGGGGCGCAGACAATGAGCAGTTCTTC. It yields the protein CASSWTGGADNEQFF. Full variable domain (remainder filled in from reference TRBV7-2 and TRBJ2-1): GAGVSQSPSNKVTEKGKDVELRCDPISGHTALYWYRQSLGQGLEFLIYFQGNSAPDKSGLPSDRFSAERTGGSVSTLTIQRTQQEDSAVYLCASSWTGGADNEQFFGPGTRLTVL.

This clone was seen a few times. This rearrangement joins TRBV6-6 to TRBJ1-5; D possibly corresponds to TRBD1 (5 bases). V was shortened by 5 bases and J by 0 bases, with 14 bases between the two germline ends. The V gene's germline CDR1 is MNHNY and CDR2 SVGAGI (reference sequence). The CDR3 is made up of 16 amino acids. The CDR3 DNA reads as TGTGCCAGCAGTCCCCTCCCCGACAGTAGCAATCAGCCCCAGCATTTT. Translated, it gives CASSPLPDSSNQPQHF.

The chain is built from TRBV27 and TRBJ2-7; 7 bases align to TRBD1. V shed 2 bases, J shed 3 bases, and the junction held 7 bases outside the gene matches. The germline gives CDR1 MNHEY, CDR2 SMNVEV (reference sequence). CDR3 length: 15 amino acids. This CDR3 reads CASSLQGTDFYEQYF. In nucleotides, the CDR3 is TGTGCCAGCAGTTTACAGGGGACAGACTTCTACGAGCAGTACTTC.

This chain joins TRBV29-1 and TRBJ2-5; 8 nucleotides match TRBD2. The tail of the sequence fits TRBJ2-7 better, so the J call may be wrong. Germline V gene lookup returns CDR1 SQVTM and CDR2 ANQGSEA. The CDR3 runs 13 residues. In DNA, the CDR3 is TGCAGCGTCCCCGGGACTAGGGGCGACGAGCAGTACTTC. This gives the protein CSVPGTRGDEQYF.

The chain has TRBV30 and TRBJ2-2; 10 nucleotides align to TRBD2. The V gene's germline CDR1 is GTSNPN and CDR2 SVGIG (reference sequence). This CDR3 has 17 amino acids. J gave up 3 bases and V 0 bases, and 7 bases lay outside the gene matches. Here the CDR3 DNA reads TGTGCCTGGAGTGTAGGTCGGACTAGCGGAGACACCGGGGAGCTGTTTTTT. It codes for CAWSVGRTSGDTGELFF.

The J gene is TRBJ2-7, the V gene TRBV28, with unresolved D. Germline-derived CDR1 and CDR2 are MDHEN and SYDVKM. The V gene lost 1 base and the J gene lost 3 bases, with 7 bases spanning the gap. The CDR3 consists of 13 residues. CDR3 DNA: TGTGCCAGCAGTTTATCAGATTTCTACGAGCAGTACTTC. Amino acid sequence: CASSLSDFYEQYF.

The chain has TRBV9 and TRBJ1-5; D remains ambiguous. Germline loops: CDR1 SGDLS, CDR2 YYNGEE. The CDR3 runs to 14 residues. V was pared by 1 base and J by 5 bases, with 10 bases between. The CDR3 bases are TGTGCCAGCAGCGTAAGTACCGGAGATCAGCCCCAGCATTTT. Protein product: CASSVSTGDQPQHF. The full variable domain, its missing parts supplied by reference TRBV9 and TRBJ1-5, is DSGVTQTPKHLITATGQRVTLRCSPRSGDLSVYWYQQSLDQGLQFLIQYYNGEERAKGNILERFSAQQFPDLHSELNLSSLELGDSALYFCASSVSTGDQPQHFGDGTRLSIL.

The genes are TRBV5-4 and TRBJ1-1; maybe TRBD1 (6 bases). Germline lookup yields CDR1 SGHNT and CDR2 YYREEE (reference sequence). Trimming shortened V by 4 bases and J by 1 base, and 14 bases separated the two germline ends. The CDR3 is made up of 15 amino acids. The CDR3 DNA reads TGTGCCAGCAGCCCCCTCACAGGGCGGAACACTGAAGCTTTCTTT. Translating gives CASSPLTGRNTEAFF.